A single sample gave rise to the 19 T cell receptor beta chains below, sequenced in a study of T cell responses to AZD1222 COVID-19 vaccine. Clones were sequenced by immunoSEQ multiplex PCR, and TCRdb holds only the in-frame ones, with some missing. The table has some 110,000 clones, about four fifths seen once; the top ten hold about 9.5%. This specimen consisted of peripheral blood, obtained on day 0 of AZD1222 vaccination. These receptors originate from an adult in good health.

The chain has TRBV27 and TRBJ2-5; 14 bases align to TRBD2. This CDR3 has 17 amino acids. The germline V gene encodes CDR1 MNHEY and CDR2 SMNVEV (reference sequence). Trimming cost V 4 bases and J 5 bases; bases outside gene matches: 9. CDR3 nucleotides: TGTGCCAGCAGTTCGGGGACTAGCGGGAGACGAGGGGAGACCCAGTACTTC. This gives the protein CASSSGTSGRRGETQYF.

This clone was detected only once. The V and J genes are TRBV19 and TRBJ1-5; D possibly corresponds to TRBD1 (5 bases). With 5 bases removed from V and 0 bases from J, the gap between germline ends came to 11 bases. Germline V gene data show CDR1 as LNHDA and CDR2 as SQIVND (reference sequence). The CDR3 consists of 15 residues. The CDR3 nucleotides read TGTGCCAGTAGTTCGTTAGGGACTAGCAATCAGCCCCAGCATTTT. It yields the protein CASSSLGTSNQPQHF.

This chain connects TRBV5-8 to TRBJ1-1; the D is unclear. Germline CDR1 and CDR2: SGHTS and YDEGEE. This CDR3 is 13 amino acids long. V was cut by 0 bases and J by 0 bases, with 3 bases left in between. The CDR3 DNA sequence: TGTGCCAGCAGCTTGGATCTGAACACTGAAGCTTTCTTT. Its protein is CASSLDLNTEAFF.

This chain links TRBV30 with TRBJ2-4; the D gene is possibly TRBD1 (6 bases). CDR1 is GTSNPN and CDR2 is SVGIG in the germline V gene (reference sequence). The CDR3 totals 14 residues. The germline V and J ends were trimmed by 8 bases and 2 bases, with 16 bases remaining between them. DNA of the CDR3: TGTGCCGGCCAACAGGGAAGGACCAAAAACATTCAGTACTTC. Protein product: CAGQQGRTKNIQYF.

This chain links TRBV6-1 with TRBJ1-3, with 9 bases lining up with TRBD1. This CDR3 region has 17 residues. Trimming cost V 4 bases and J 1 base; bases outside gene matches: 8. From germline, CDR1 is MNHNS and CDR2 SASEGT. CDR3 DNA sequence: TGTGCCAGCAGTGGAACCGGGACAGGGTCTTCTGGAAACACCATATATTTT. This codes for CASSGTGTGSSGNTIYF.

The chain employs TRBV9 and TRBJ2-2; D possibly corresponds to TRBD2 (5 bases). Trimming removed 3 bases from V and 0 bases from J, with 9 bases in between. The CDR3 spans 15 residues. Per germline, CDR1 SGDLS and CDR2 YYNGEE. The CDR3 DNA reads as TGTGCCAGCAGCGCACGGGGTTCGAACACCGGGGAGCTGTTTTTT. It yields the protein CASSARGSNTGELFF.

The CDR3 DNA is TGTGCCAGCAGCATATGGGGGAAGGGGAGTGAAGCTTTCTTT. As protein: CASSIWGKGSEAFF. This chain connects TRBV6-5 to TRBJ1-1; D is perhaps TRBD1 (5 bases). Between the trimmed V and J ends, which lost 6 bases and 7 bases, there was a span of 18 bases. CDR1 and CDR2 from the germline V gene are MNHEY and SVGAGI. The CDR3 length is 14 residues.

This clone turned up a few times. The chain carries TRBV19 and TRBJ2-3, with D perhaps matching TRBD1 or TRBD2 (6 bases each). The germline V gene encodes CDR1 LNHDA and CDR2 SQIVND (reference sequence). Trimming shortened V by 3 bases and J by 8 bases, and 15 bases separated the two germline ends. CDR3 length: 14 residues. The CDR3 DNA reads as TGTGCCAGTAGTATGCTGGGGGGCCCTAGTACGCAGTATTTT. Residues: CASSMLGGPSTQYF.

The V and J genes are TRBV4-1 and TRBJ2-7; TRBD1 aligns across 7 bases. Trimming cost V 0 bases and J 1 base; bases outside gene matches: 3. This CDR3 has 15 residues. Germline V gene data show CDR1 as MGHRA and CDR2 as YSYEKL. This CDR3 is CASSQERDSSYEQYF. CDR3 bases: TGCGCCAGCAGCCAAGAAAGGGACAGTTCCTACGAGCAGTACTTC.

The sample holds one count of this clone. This chain joins TRBV27 and TRBJ2-5, with no clear D. The CDR3 runs 15 residues. The germline gives CDR1 MNHEY, CDR2 SMNVEV (reference sequence). Deletions cut 6 bases from V and 0 bases from J, with 14 bases between. In DNA form, the CDR3 reads TGTGCCAGCAGGACGACCTCATTGTACCAAGAGACCCAGTACTTC. Encoded protein: CASRTTSLYQETQYF.

This chain joins TRBV3-1 (or the pseudogene TRBV3-2) and TRBJ2-5; tentative D call: TRBD1 (6 bases). Deletions cut 5 bases from V and 3 bases from J, with 13 bases between. Germline values: CDR1 LGHDT, CDR2 YNNKEL (reference sequence). The CDR3 is made up of 14 amino acids. The CDR3 region has the DNA TGTGCCAGCAGCACCGGGACACGGGAAGAGACCCAGTACTTC. The encoded protein is CASSTGTREETQYF.

The chain is built from TRBV14 and TRBJ1-3; D unresolved. The ends were cut back, 4 bases at V and 0 bases at J, with 4 bases in the middle. Germline assignment: CDR1 SGHDN and CDR2 FVKESK. The CDR3 consists of 13 residues. The DNA for the CDR3 is TGTGCCAGCAGCCGGACCTCTGGAAACACCATATATTTT. It yields the protein CASSRTSGNTIYF.

This chain connects TRBV28 to TRBJ1-6; 11 bases are a match to TRBD1. CDR3 size: 17 residues. The J segment lost 7 bases and the V segment lost 11 bases, leaving 16 bases of the junction unmatched. CDR1 is MDHEN, CDR2 SYDVKM, per germline. CDR3: CAVPRTGGVMGNSPLHF. The CDR3, as DNA: TGTGCCGTCCCCAGGACAGGGGGCGTGATGGGGAATTCACCCCTCCACTTT.

The chain links TRBV27 to TRBJ2-7; 8 bases align to TRBD1. This CDR3 spans 14 amino acids. J lost 6 bases, V lost 5 bases, and 9 bases had no gene match. CDR1 MNHEY and CDR2 SMNVEV come from the germline V gene (reference sequence). The CDR3 loop is CASSPYGTGVEQYF. In DNA form, the CDR3 reads TGTGCCAGCAGTCCCTATGGGACAGGAGTCGAGCAGTACTTC.

The chain has TRBV11-3 and TRBJ2-2; 7 bases map to TRBD1. Germline V gene sequence: CDR1 SGHNT, CDR2 YENEEA. The CDR3 has 14 residues. After removal of 3 bases from V and 4 bases from J, the junction contained 2 bases not matched to a gene. The CDR3 bases are TGTGCCAGCAGCTTGACAGGGACCACCGGGGAGCTGTTTTTT. This gives the protein CASSLTGTTGELFF.

This clone has only a few counts. The gene calls are TRBV2 and TRBJ1-2; the D is unclear. Trimming stripped 8 bases from V and 3 bases from J, with 7 bases between. In germline, CDR1 is SNHLY, CDR2 FYNNEI. This CDR3 has 11 residues. CDR3 protein: CASSSHYGYTF. The CDR3 bases are TGTGCCAGCTCGAGTCACTATGGCTACACCTTC.

Note on this clone: Different DNA sequences within this sample yield the same CDR3. The J gene is TRBJ1-4, the V gene TRBV3-1 (or the pseudogene TRBV3-2), with unresolved D. Germline lookup yields CDR1 LGHDT and CDR2 YNNKEL (reference sequence). The V end was cut by 1 base, the J end by 8 bases, with 5 bases between. This CDR3 has 12 amino acids. The CDR3 region is CASSQGREKLFF. The CDR3 DNA sequence: TGTGCCAGCAGCCAAGGGAGGGAAAAACTGTTTTTT.

V usage is TRBV19 and J usage is TRBJ2-1; D uncertain. The germline V gene has CDR1 LNHDA and CDR2 SQIVND (reference sequence). The germline V and J ends were trimmed by 4 bases and 11 bases, with 9 bases remaining between them. This CDR3 is 11 amino acids long. The CDR3 here is CASSSPGQQFF. The CDR3 DNA sequence: TGTGCCAGTAGTAGCCCGGGTCAGCAGTTCTTC.

This CDR3 is CASSLFHEQYF. CDR3 DNA sequence: TGTGCCAGCAGTTTGTTCCACGAGCAGTACTTC. The rearrangement links TRBV28 to TRBJ2-7; no firm D call. V was cut by 3 bases and J by 5 bases, with 5 bases left in between. This CDR3 is built from 11 residues. Germline V gene sequence: CDR1 MDHEN, CDR2 SYDVKM. The full variable domain, its missing parts supplied by reference TRBV28 and TRBJ2-7, is DVKVTQSSRYLVKRTGEKVFLECVQDMDHENMFWYRQDPGLGLRLIYFSYDVKMKEKGDIPEGYSVSREKKERFSLILESASTNQTSMYLCASSLFHEQYFGPGTRLTVT.